One and the same sample provided the 24 T cell receptor beta chains below, sequenced in a study of post-analysis software for immune sequencing data. Libraries were made from TCR beta cDNA, and they carried unique molecular identifiers. MiXCR, applied by TCRdb to the PCR reads, yields one record per CDR3 protein. This sample carries 650,000 to 900,000 distinct CDR3 sequences, around 42% of them seen once, and the ten largest clones take just under 5%. Points from the study as a whole: In patients, TRBV5-6, TRBV5-1 and TRBV20-1 belonged to roughly five TRBV segments found more frequently than in controls.

The antigens for these receptors are not known. Sequencing used blood. Receptor source: a girl under 18 with multiple sclerosis.

The chain recombines TRBV6-6 with TRBJ2-5; D possibly matches TRBD1 or TRBD2 (6 bases each). Judging by the DNA end, TRBJ2-7 fits better; the J call may be wrong. CDR3 length: 14 residues. Germline lookup yields CDR1 MNHNY and CDR2 SVGAGI (reference sequence). CDR3 DNA sequence: TGTGCCAGCAAGGGGGGTAGCGTTGCCTACGAGCAGTACTTC. Translated: CASKGGSVAYEQYF.

The chain has TRBV6-6 and TRBJ2-7; TRBD1 is a possible D gene (6 bases). Trimming took off 2 bases at V and 0 bases at J, with 14 bases between the two ends. Germline CDR1 is MNHNY and CDR2 is SVGAGI (reference sequence). This CDR3 region has 16 residues. In DNA form, the CDR3 reads TGTGCCAGCAGTTACCCTTTAGGACAGAGCTCCTACGAGCAGTACTTC. Amino acids: CASSYPLGQSSYEQYF.

V and J are TRBV6-1 and TRBJ2-1, with 11 bases that match TRBD2. The CDR3 is made up of 16 amino acids. V dropped 2 bases and J dropped 8; count of bases not matched to a gene: 8. Germline loops: CDR1 MNHNS, CDR2 SASEGT. DNA of the CDR3: TGTGCCAGCAGTGAAAGGGCTAGCGGGAGGTCAGATGAGCAGTTCTTC. Its protein product is CASSERASGRSDEQFF.

V is TRBV12-5 and J is TRBJ2-5; 14 bases line up with TRBD2. Germline loops: CDR1 LGHNT, CDR2 FRNRAP. Trimming took 7 bases from V and 0 from J; bases not matched to a gene: 7. The CDR3 loop spans 17 amino acids. DNA for the CDR3: TGTGCTAGTGCCGAGGGACTAGCGGGAGTCAACCAAGAGACCCAGTACTTC. Translating it yields CASAEGLAGVNQETQYF.

The chain combines TRBV7-9 with TRBJ1-2; tentative D call: TRBD1 (5 bases). Deletions cut 5 bases from V and 5 bases from J, with 15 bases between. Germline loops: CDR1 SEHNR, CDR2 FQNEAQ (reference sequence). This CDR3 has 14 amino acids. CDR3 nucleotides: TGTGCCAGCAGCAAGGGTGACAGACTTTATGGCTACACCTTC. Protein: CASSKGDRLYGYTF.

The chain recombines TRBV3-1 with TRBJ2-5; TRBD2 might be the D (5 bases). Germline values: CDR1 LGHDT, CDR2 YNNKEL (reference sequence). CDR3 size: 16 residues. The germline V and J ends were trimmed by 0 bases and 4 bases, with 15 bases remaining between them. The CDR3 region has the DNA TGTGCCAGCAGCCAAGATTGGGGTAGCGCCCGAGAGACCCAGTACTTC. This codes for CASSQDWGSARETQYF.

This clonotype was observed a few times. The J gene is TRBJ1-6, the V gene TRBV27; no definite D call. There are 16 residues in the CDR3. Germline lookup yields CDR1 MNHEY and CDR2 SMNVEV (reference sequence). The V end lost 6 bases, the J end lost 5 bases, and 17 bases lay between the germline ends. The CDR3 sequence is CASRSRTGRDNSPLHF. The CDR3 nucleotides are TGTGCCAGCAGATCCCGGACCGGGAGGGATAATTCACCCCTCCACTTT.

This clonotype has a handful of counts. V and J are TRBV6-1 and TRBJ2-7, with no clear D. The CDR3 totals 12 residues. V dropped 5 bases and J dropped 4 bases, with 9 bases sitting between them. CDR1 and CDR2 (germline): MNHNS, SASEGT. The CDR3 coding sequence is TGTGCCAGCAGTCGGCACGGTTACGAGCAGTACTTC. Translation gives CASSRHGYEQYF.

Only a few counts were recorded for this clonotype. The chain combines TRBV12-3 or TRBV12-4 with TRBJ2-3, with D perhaps TRBD2 (6 bases). V lost 4 bases and J lost 0, with 14 bases in between. This CDR3 is built from 16 residues. This CDR3 reads CASSSRDGSSTDTQYF. The CDR3, as DNA: TGTGCCAGCAGTTCGCGGGACGGGTCTAGCACAGATACGCAGTATTTT.

The chain carries TRBV5-5 and TRBJ2-1, with TRBD2 identical over 7 bases. Per germline, CDR1 SGHKS and CDR2 YYEKEE (reference sequence). The CDR3 contains 16 residues. V dropped 0 bases and J dropped 2; count of bases not matched to a gene: 5. CDR3 region: CASSLVWEGTYNEQFF. The CDR3 coding sequence is TGTGCCAGCAGCTTGGTGTGGGAGGGTACCTACAATGAGCAGTTCTTC.

This clonotype was observed a handful of times. V gene TRBV20-1 combines with J gene TRBJ2-5; 9 positions match TRBD1. Near its end, the DNA agrees better with TRBJ2-7, so the J call may be wrong. The CDR3 runs to 14 residues. The germline gives CDR1 DFQATT, CDR2 SNEGSKA (reference sequence). In nucleotides, the CDR3 is TGCAGTGCGCCTCCGGGACAGGGTGTAAACGAGCAGTACTTC. Encoded protein: CSAPPGQGVNEQYF.

The chain joins TRBV20-1 to TRBJ2-5; a possible D gene is TRBD1 (5 bases). CDR3 length: 13 residues. Trimming took off 0 bases at V and 5 bases at J, with 10 bases between the two ends. The germline gives CDR1 DFQATT, CDR2 SNEGSKA (reference sequence). CDR3: CSARDWGSETQYF. CDR3 nucleotides: TGCAGTGCTAGAGATTGGGGCAGCGAGACCCAGTACTTC.

The chain combines TRBV4-3 with TRBJ1-5; D is ambiguous. This CDR3 is 15 amino acids long. The germline gives CDR1 LGHNA, CDR2 YSLEER. V was shortened by 1 base and J by 0 bases, with 7 bases between the two germline ends. CDR3 protein: CASSQGFDSNQPQHF. DNA for the CDR3: TGCGCCAGCAGCCAAGGATTTGATAGCAATCAGCCCCAGCATTTT.

V is TRBV6-4 and J is TRBJ2-7; D might be TRBD1 (5 bases). Trimming took 10 bases from V and 7 from J, leaving 11 bases between them. CDR3 length: 10 amino acids. Germline V gene data show CDR1 as MRHNA and CDR2 as SNTAGT. This CDR3 is CAMISGEQYF. The CDR3 bases are TGTGCCATGATCTCAGGGGAGCAGTACTTC.

The chain uses TRBV28 and TRBJ2-1, with TRBD2 as a possible D gene (5 bases). Germline V CDR1 and CDR2: MDHEN, SYDVKM. Trimming left V 6 bases short and J 0 bases short, with 12 bases between. This CDR3 region has 15 residues. DNA of the CDR3: TGTGCCAGCAGCCTGGAGGTTTTCTCCTACAATGAGCAGTTCTTC. This translates into CASSLEVFSYNEQFF.

The V call is TRBV7-9, the J call TRBJ1-4, with TRBD1 as a possible D gene (6 bases). CDR1 and CDR2 from the germline V gene are SEHNR and FQNEAQ (reference sequence). The CDR3 is made up of 15 amino acids. The V and J ends lost 1 base and 8 bases respectively, with 14 bases between them. The CDR3, as DNA: TGTGCCAGCAGCTTAGGTTCCAGGGGAGACGAAAAACTGTTTTTT. Translation gives CASSLGSRGDEKLFF.

J is TRBJ2-3 and V is TRBV20-1; no reliable D call. The V end was cut by 0 bases, the J end by 7 bases, with 26 bases between. CDR3 length: 18 residues. Germline values: CDR1 DFQATT, CDR2 SNEGSKA (reference sequence). CDR3 in amino acids: CSARDAGGSRKNSNTQYF. DNA for the CDR3: TGCAGTGCTAGAGATGCCGGTGGGTCCCGAAAGAATTCCAATACGCAGTATTTT.

Concerning this clonotype itself: The conserved phenylalanine or tryptophan normally closing the CDR3 is absent here, so this likely arose from a read error. V is TRBV29-1 and J is TRBJ1-5; 8 nucleotides align to TRBD1. Germline V gene sequence: CDR1 SQVTM, CDR2 ANQGSEA. V lost 6 bases to trimming and J lost 2 bases; unmatched junction nucleotides: 3. The CDR3 sequence is 13 residues long. The DNA for the CDR3 is TGCAGCGTCGGACAGGGCGGCAATCAGCCCCAGCATGTT. Its protein is CSVGQGGNQPQHV.

V is TRBV12-3 or TRBV12-4 and J is TRBJ1-5, with 7 bases fitting TRBD1. The CDR3 runs 15 residues. V shed 6 bases and J 0 bases; nucleotides not matched to a gene: 5. Written as DNA, the CDR3 is TGTGCCAGCAGCGAATACAGGGGTAGCAATCAGCCCCAGCATTTT. Amino acids: CASSEYRGSNQPQHF.

The chain uses TRBV5-6 and TRBJ2-5; D may be TRBD2 (6 bases). The V gene lost 5 bases and the J gene lost 3 bases, with 17 bases spanning the gap. CDR3 length: 15 residues. Per germline, CDR1 SGHDT and CDR2 YYEEEE. DNA of the CDR3: TGTGCCAGCAGTTGGCGCGGGGTTCTCAAAGAGACCCAGTACTTC. It codes for CASSWRGVLKETQYF.

The V gene is TRBV2, the J gene TRBJ1-5; D is unresolved. V was cut by 2 bases and J by 0 bases, with 8 bases left in between. Germline-derived CDR1 and CDR2 are SNHLY and FYNNEI. This CDR3 is built from 15 residues. The CDR3 coding sequence is TGTGCCAGCAGTGAACGGAGGGCTAGCAATCAGCCCCAGCATTTT. Translated: CASSERRASNQPQHF.

The V gene is TRBV12-5, the J gene TRBJ2-5, with a tentative D call TRBD2 (6 bases). Trimming removed 3 bases at V and 1 base at J, with 6 bases between. The CDR3 spans 13 residues. The germline V gene has CDR1 LGHNT and CDR2 FRNRAP. In DNA, the CDR3 is TGTGCTAGTGGTTTCGGGGGCCAAGAGACCCAGTACTTC. Protein product: CASGFGGQETQYF.

V usage is TRBV7-2 and J usage is TRBJ1-5, with D maybe TRBD1 (5 bases). Germline values: CDR1 SGHTA, CDR2 FQGNSA. V was pared by 5 bases and J by 0 bases, with 23 bases between. The CDR3 has 19 amino acids. The CDR3 region has the DNA TGTGCCAGCAGCCCAGCCTCTCCAGTAGGGGACTATAGCAATCAGCCCCAGCATTTT. It is translated as CASSPASPVGDYSNQPQHF.

The chain uses TRBV25-1 and TRBJ2-1, with D possibly TRBD2 on 5 matching bases. This CDR3 spans 11 amino acids. Per germline, CDR1 MGHDK and CDR2 SYGVNS. Trimming removed 7 bases from V and 12 bases from J, with 13 bases in between. The CDR3 is CASTITGLQFF. The CDR3 coding sequence is TGTGCCAGCACAATCACCGGACTGCAGTTCTTC.